This T cell receptor (beta chain) was recorded in a study of coeliac disease. Only in-frame clones appear in the TCRdb table, and some are missing; sequencing was by immunoSEQ multiplex PCR. Among about 1,700 clones listed, around 70% were seen once. The CDR3 totals 15 residues. Germline CDR1 SGHKS, CDR2 YYEKEE (reference sequence). The V segment lost 1 base and the J segment 0 bases; nucleotides outside the gene matches: 3. V is TRBV5-5 and J is TRBJ2-5, with 7 bases aligning to TRBD2. The clonotype comes from a human donor without celiac disease. Specimen: lymphocytes from the gut lamina propria. The CDR3 DNA follows: TGTGCCAGCAGCTTGAGCGGGGATGACCAAGAGACCCAGTACTTC. Its translation: CASSLSGDDQETQYF.